The sequence of this T cell receptor (beta chain) was determined in a study of T-cell reconstitution after alpha-beta-depleted transplantation in children. The length of the CDR3 is 14 residues. Trimming took off 3 bases at V and 5 bases at J, with 16 bases between the two ends. The germline V gene encodes CDR1 SQVTM and CDR2 ANQGSEA. Molecular barcoding with unique molecular identifiers was used for the TCRbeta library. One entry per CDR3 protein results from TCRdb running MiXCR on the PCR reads. Of 100,000 or so distinct CDR3 sequences in the sample, around 7% were seen once. Study-wide points: At around two months after transplant, the alpha-beta T cells were reportedly derived from several hundred expanded clones that came from non-depleted graft cells. It was surviving recipient T cells and thymic progenitors that gave some patients high TCRbeta diversity at day 60.

This clonotype has more than one count but fewer than ten. Antigen: not known. Sequencing was performed on PBMCs, taken before TCRalphabeta/CD19-depleted stem cell transplant. The J gene is TRBJ1-1, the V gene TRBV29-1; D remains unclear. The clonotype comes from a boy younger than 10 with acute lymphoblastic leukemia, due to receive a stem cell transplant. CDR3 loop: CSVEGEARGTEAFF. DNA for the CDR3: TGCAGCGTTGAGGGTGAGGCGCGGGGAACTGAAGCTTTCTTT. Looking up the rest from reference TRBV29-1 and TRBJ1-1 gives the full variable domain: SAVISQKPSRDICQRGTSLTIQCQVDSQVTMMFWYRQQPGQSLTLIATANQGSEATYESGFVIDKFPISRPNLTFSTLTVSNMSPEDSSIYLCSVEGEARGTEAFFGQGTRLTVV.